Below are 6 T cell receptor beta chains sequenced from a single sample in a study of neurological immune-mediated disorders. Sample time point: longitudinal time-point 3. TCRdb processed the 5' RACE reads anew with MiXCR; each CDR3 protein has one entry. The sample lists around 97,000 distinct CDR3 sequences, 11% occurring once. Sequenced input: PBMCs. The receptors originated from a female donor with HTLV-1-associated myelopathy (HAM/TSP).

This clonotype was detected ten times or more. This chain links TRBV20-1 with TRBJ2-2, with 11 bases that match TRBD1. CDR1 is DFQATT and CDR2 is SNEGSKA in the germline V gene (reference sequence). The CDR3 runs 14 residues. The ends lost 4 bases at V and 8 bases at J; junction bases unmatched: 6. CDR3 in DNA: TGCAGTGCTATGGGGACAGGGGGTTCAGGGGAGCTGTTTTTT. It is translated as CSAMGTGGSGELFF.

This clonotype showed up many times. The rearrangement links TRBV5-5 to TRBJ2-3, with D possibly being TRBD2 (5 bases). Germline loops: CDR1 SGHKS, CDR2 YYEKEE (reference sequence). Trimming pared 1 base from V and 2 bases from J, leaving 14 bases between. The CDR3 totals 16 residues. The CDR3 is CASSLFRGADTDTQYF. The CDR3 DNA reads as TGTGCCAGCAGCTTGTTTCGGGGAGCGGACACAGATACGCAGTATTTT.

In its sample, this clonotype was seen many times. V gene TRBV10-3 combines with J gene TRBJ2-3, with D perhaps matching TRBD2 (6 bases). CDR1 is ENHRY, CDR2 SYGVKD, per germline. The ends were cut back, 8 bases at V and 0 bases at J, with 12 bases in the middle. CDR3 size: 14 residues. The CDR3 DNA sequence: TGTGCCATCGGTCCGGGACTCAGCACAGATACGCAGTATTTT. It specifies CAIGPGLSTDTQYF.

This clonotype was observed many times. The rearrangement joins TRBV20-1 to TRBJ2-2, with a tentative D call TRBD1 (5 bases). Deletions cut 5 bases from V and 8 bases from J, with 15 bases between. Germline lookup yields CDR1 DFQATT and CDR2 SNEGSKA (reference sequence). The CDR3 length is 13 residues. CDR3 sequence: CSAPYRGRGELFF. DNA for the CDR3: TGCAGTGCTCCCTATAGGGGCCGAGGGGAGCTGTTTTTT.

This clonotype was observed at least ten times. V gene TRBV11-2 combines with J gene TRBJ2-6; 9 positions match TRBD1. From germline, CDR1 is SGHAT and CDR2 FQNNGV. The V and J ends lost 4 bases and 0 bases, in that order; junction bases with no gene match: 7. The CDR3 sequence is 18 residues long. The CDR3 region has the DNA TGTGCCAGCAGCTCCCCGACAGGGGGAAGCTCTGGGGCCAACGTCCTGACTTTC. Protein: CASSSPTGGSSGANVLTF.

This clonotype came up many times. The J gene is TRBJ1-5, the V gene TRBV5-1; D not certain. The CDR3 covers 15 residues. Germline V CDR1 and CDR2: SGHRS, YFSETQ. The V gene lost 3 bases and the J gene lost 0 bases, with 10 bases spanning the gap. The CDR3 region has the DNA TGCGCCAGCAGCTATCAGTGGAGTAGCAATCAGCCCCAGCATTTT. Its translation is CASSYQWSSNQPQHF.